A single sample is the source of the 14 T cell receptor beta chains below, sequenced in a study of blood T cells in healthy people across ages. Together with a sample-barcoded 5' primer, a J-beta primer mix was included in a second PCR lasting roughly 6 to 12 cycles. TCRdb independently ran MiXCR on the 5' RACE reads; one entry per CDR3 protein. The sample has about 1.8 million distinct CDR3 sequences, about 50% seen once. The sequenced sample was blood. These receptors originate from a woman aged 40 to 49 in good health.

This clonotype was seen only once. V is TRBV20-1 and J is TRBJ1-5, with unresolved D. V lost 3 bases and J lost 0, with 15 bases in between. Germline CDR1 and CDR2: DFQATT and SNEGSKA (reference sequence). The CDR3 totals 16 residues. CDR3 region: CSASKRAVYSNQPQHF. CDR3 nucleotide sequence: TGCAGTGCTAGTAAACGTGCAGTTTATAGCAATCAGCCCCAGCATTTT.

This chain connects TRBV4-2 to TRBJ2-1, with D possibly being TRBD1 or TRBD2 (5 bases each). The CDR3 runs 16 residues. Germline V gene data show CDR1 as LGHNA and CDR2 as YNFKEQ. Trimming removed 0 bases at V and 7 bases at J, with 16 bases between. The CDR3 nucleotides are TGTGCCAGCAGCCAAGAGTGGGACGGGTTCCCGAATGAGCAGTTCTTC. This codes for CASSQEWDGFPNEQFF.

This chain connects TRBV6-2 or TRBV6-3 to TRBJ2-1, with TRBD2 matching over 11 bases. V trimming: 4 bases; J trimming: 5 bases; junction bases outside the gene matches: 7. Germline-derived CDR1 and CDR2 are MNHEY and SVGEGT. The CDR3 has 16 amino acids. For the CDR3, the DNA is TGTGCCAGCAGTTCCCGACTAGCGGGGCGTAACAATGAGCAGTTCTTC. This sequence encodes CASSSRLAGRNNEQFF.

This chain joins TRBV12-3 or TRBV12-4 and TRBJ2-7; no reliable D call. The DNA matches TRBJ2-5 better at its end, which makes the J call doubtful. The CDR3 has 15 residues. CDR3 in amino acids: CASSFSPFRQETQYF. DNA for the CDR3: TGTGCCAGCAGTTTCTCCCCCTTTCGGCAGGAGACCCAGTACTTC.

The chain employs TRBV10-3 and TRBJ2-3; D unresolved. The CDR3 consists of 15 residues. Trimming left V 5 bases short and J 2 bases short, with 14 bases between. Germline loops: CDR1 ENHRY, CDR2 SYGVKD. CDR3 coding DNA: TGTGCCATCAGTTCCCCGGGCAGGACCACAGATACGCAGTATTTT. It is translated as CAISSPGRTTDTQYF.

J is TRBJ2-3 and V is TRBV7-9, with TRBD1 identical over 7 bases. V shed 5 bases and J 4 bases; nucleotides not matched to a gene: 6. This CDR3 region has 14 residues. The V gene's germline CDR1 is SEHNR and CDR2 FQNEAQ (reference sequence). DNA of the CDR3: TGTGCCAGCAGCCATAAGGGGGCTCCAGATACGCAGTATTTT. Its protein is CASSHKGAPDTQYF. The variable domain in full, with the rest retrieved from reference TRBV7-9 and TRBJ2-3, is DTGVSQNPRHKITKRGQNVTFRCDPISEHNRLYWYRQTLGQGPEFLTYFQNEAQLEKSRLLSDRFSAERPKGSFSTLEIQRTEQGDSAMYLCASSHKGAPDTQYFGPGTRLTVL.

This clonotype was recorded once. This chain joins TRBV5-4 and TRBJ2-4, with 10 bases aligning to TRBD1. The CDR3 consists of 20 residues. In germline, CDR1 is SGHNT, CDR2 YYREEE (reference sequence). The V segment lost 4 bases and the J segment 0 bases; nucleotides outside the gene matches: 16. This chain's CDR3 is CASSRGPGQGNIIAKNIQYF. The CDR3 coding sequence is TGTGCCAGCAGCCGAGGTCCGGGACAGGGGAATATCATAGCCAAAAACATTCAGTACTTC.

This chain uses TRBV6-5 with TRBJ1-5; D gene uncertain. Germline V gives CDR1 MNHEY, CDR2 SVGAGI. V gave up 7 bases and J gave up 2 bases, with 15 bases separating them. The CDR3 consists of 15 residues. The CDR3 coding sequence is TGTGCCAGCAACCGGCTCGGGGAAGGCAATCAGCCCCAGCATTTT. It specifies CASNRLGEGNQPQHF.

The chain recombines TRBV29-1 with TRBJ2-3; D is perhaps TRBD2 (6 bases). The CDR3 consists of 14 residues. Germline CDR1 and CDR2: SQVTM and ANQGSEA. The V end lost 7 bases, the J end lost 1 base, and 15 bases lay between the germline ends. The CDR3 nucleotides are TGCAGCGCCGCCCGGGACTTCCGCACAGATACGCAGTATTTT. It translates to CSAARDFRTDTQYF.

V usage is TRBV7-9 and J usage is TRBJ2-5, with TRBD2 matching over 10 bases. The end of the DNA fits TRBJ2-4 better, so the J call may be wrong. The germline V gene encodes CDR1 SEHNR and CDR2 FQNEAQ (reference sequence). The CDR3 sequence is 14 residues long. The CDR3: CASSLQAGGDIQYF. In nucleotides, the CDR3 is TGTGCCAGCAGCTTACAAGCGGGGGGGGACATTCAGTACTTC.

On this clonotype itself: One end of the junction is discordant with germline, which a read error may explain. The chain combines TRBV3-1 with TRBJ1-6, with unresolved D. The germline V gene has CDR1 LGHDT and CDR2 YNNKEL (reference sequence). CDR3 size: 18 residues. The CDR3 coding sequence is TGTGCCAGCAGCCAAGATAGGAGGAAGAGCTCCTATAATTCACCCCCCCACTTT. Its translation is CASSQDRRKSSYNSPPHF.

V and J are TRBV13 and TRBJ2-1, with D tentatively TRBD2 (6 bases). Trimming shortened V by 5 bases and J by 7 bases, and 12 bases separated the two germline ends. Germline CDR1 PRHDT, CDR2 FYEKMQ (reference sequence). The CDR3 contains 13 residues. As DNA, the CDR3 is TGTGCCAGCAGCACACTAGCCGCGAATGAGCAGTTCTTC. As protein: CASSTLAANEQFF.

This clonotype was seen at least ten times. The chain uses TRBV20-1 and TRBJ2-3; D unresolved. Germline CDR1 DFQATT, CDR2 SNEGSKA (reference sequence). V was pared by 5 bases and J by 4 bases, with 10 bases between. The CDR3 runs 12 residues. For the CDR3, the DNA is TGCAGTGCTCGGAGCTCCCCAGATACGCAGTATTTT. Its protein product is CSARSSPDTQYF.

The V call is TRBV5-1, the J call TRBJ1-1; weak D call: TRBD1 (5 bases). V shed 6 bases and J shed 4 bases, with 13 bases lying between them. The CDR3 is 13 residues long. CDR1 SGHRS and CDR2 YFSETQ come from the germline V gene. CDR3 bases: TGCGCCAGCACTGCAGGGATTGGCACTGAAGCTTTCTTT. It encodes CASTAGIGTEAFF.